Below are 23 T cell receptor beta chains sequenced from a single sample in a study of lymphopenia after photon versus proton radiotherapy. TCRdb's table, derived via immunoSEQ multiplex PCR, lists solely in-frame clones and lacks some. Counted here are some 38,000 clones, more than 85% occurring once; the ten biggest clones make up nearly 15%. The material sequenced was peripheral blood, taken from a patient treated with photon-based radiotherapy. The receptors shown here come from a man aged 55 to 69 with cholangiocarcinoma.

This chain uses TRBV6-1 with TRBJ2-7; the D is unclear. V was trimmed by 2 bases and J by 4 bases, leaving 15 bases between them. The CDR3 extends over 15 amino acids. Germline V CDR1 and CDR2: MNHNS, SASEGT. The CDR3 DNA is TGTGCCAGCAGTGAAATAAACCCCCCAAAGTACGAGCAGTACTTC. Translation: CASSEINPPKYEQYF.

Note on this clone: The sample carries other DNA sequences with the same CDR3. V usage is TRBV28 and J usage is TRBJ2-1, with TRBD2 matching 7 bases. CDR3 length equals 15 residues. Germline CDR1 and CDR2: MDHEN and SYDVKM. Trimming took 3 bases from V and 1 from J; bases not matched to a gene: 3. The CDR3 coding sequence is TGTGCCAGCAGTTTGGGAGGGAGTTCCTACAATGAGCAGTTCTTC. It specifies CASSLGGSSYNEQFF.

This chain uses TRBV2 with TRBJ2-2; 7 positions match TRBD1. Germline V gene sequence: CDR1 SNHLY, CDR2 FYNNEI. The CDR3 contains 16 residues. Trimming took 2 bases from V and 4 from J; bases not matched to a gene: 7. CDR3: CASSELDRVATGELFF. CDR3 in DNA: TGTGCCAGCAGTGAATTAGACAGGGTGGCCACCGGGGAGCTGTTTTTT.

This rearrangement joins TRBV5-4 to TRBJ1-1; D is uncertain. The CDR3 covers 15 residues. V lost 3 bases to trimming and J lost 0 bases, with 12 bases between them. Germline assignment: CDR1 SGHNT and CDR2 YYREEE (reference sequence). In nucleotides, the CDR3 is TGTGCCAGCAGCTCCGGACTGATGATGAACACTGAAGCTTTCTTT. It translates to CASSSGLMMNTEAFF.

The chain joins TRBV27 to TRBJ2-3; D unresolved. Germline V gene lookup returns CDR1 MNHEY and CDR2 SMNVEV (reference sequence). The CDR3 contains 13 residues. V was trimmed by 6 bases and J by 6 bases, leaving 13 bases between them. CDR3 residues: CASSLGFGDTQYF. Here the CDR3 DNA reads TGTGCCAGCAGCCTAGGGTTTGGGGATACGCAGTATTTT.

This clone is termed large. The chain links TRBV27 to TRBJ1-4, with D unresolved. The CDR3 has 17 residues. Germline V gene data show CDR1 as MNHEY and CDR2 as SMNVEV (reference sequence). Trimming stripped 5 bases from V and 3 bases from J, with 19 bases between. The DNA of the CDR3 is TGTGCCAGCAGTCCGTCCAGTGCACTAAGGGCTAATGAAAAACTGTTTTTT. Protein: CASSPSSALRANEKLFF.

V and J are TRBV10-3 and TRBJ1-5, with D perhaps matching TRBD1 (5 bases). This CDR3 is built from 18 residues. The V and J ends lost 0 bases and 2 bases respectively, with 17 bases between them. Germline CDR1 and CDR2: ENHRY and SYGVKD. As DNA, the CDR3 is TGTGCCATCAGTGAGTCTCAAGGGGATTCTTTAGGCAATCAGCCCCAGCATTTT. It codes for CAISESQGDSLGNQPQHF.

J is TRBJ2-5 and V is TRBV7-7, with D uncertain. Trimming shortened V by 0 bases and J by 1 base, and 6 bases separated the two germline ends. Germline V gives CDR1 SSHAT, CDR2 FNYEAQ (reference sequence). The CDR3 spans 14 residues. The CDR3 loop reads CASSLAPTQETQYF. DNA for the CDR3: TGTGCCAGCAGCTTAGCACCTACCCAAGAGACCCAGTACTTC.

The chain has TRBV11-2 and TRBJ1-4; D is perhaps TRBD1 (6 bases). CDR3 size: 15 residues. Germline V CDR1 and CDR2: SGHAT, FQNNGV. V was shortened by 8 bases and J by 1 base, with 14 bases between the two germline ends. The CDR3 DNA is TGTGCCAGCCATACAAGGGGGGTAACTAATGAAAAACTGTTTTTT. Translation gives CASHTRGVTNEKLFF.

V is TRBV5-5 and J is TRBJ1-3, with a tentative D call TRBD1 (5 bases). CDR3 length: 16 amino acids. The germline gives CDR1 SGHKS, CDR2 YYEKEE (reference sequence). V lost 2 bases and J 0 bases, leaving 12 bases between the germline ends. In nucleotides, the CDR3 is TGTGCCAGCAGCTTAAAGGGGCAGACCTCTGGAAACACCATATATTTT. Translation gives CASSLKGQTSGNTIYF. Full variable domain (remainder filled in from reference TRBV5-5 and TRBJ1-3): DAGVTQSPTHLIKTRGQQVTLRCSPISGHKSVSWYQQVLGQGPQFIFQYYEKEERGRGNFPDRFSARQFPNYSSELNVNALLLGDSALYLCASSLKGQTSGNTIYFGEGSWLTVV.

The V and J genes are TRBV2 and TRBJ1-1; 9 nucleotides match TRBD1. This CDR3 region has 15 residues. Germline values: CDR1 SNHLY, CDR2 FYNNEI. The junction had 7 bases not matched to a gene; V was cut back by 6 bases and J by 2 bases. Written as DNA, the CDR3 is TGTGCCAGCAGGGGACAGGGCGCGGAAAACACTGAAGCTTTCTTT. It translates to CASRGQGAENTEAFF.

The chain combines TRBV19 with TRBJ1-5; D gene uncertain. This CDR3 is 16 amino acids long. Germline CDR1 is LNHDA and CDR2 is SQIVND (reference sequence). Trimming took off 6 bases at V and 0 bases at J, with 15 bases between the two ends. Here the CDR3 reads CASSQTSADSNQPQHF. The CDR3 nucleotides are TGTGCCAGTAGCCAAACCTCGGCGGATAGCAATCAGCCCCAGCATTTT.

The V and J genes are TRBV2 and TRBJ2-7, with TRBD1 matching over 8 bases. With 0 bases clipped from V and 3 bases from J, the junction kept 1 base outside the gene matches. The CDR3 spans 14 residues. Germline-derived CDR1 and CDR2 are SNHLY and FYNNEI. This chain's CDR3 is CASSEAGQGYEQYF. CDR3 coding DNA: TGTGCCAGCAGTGAAGCCGGACAGGGCTACGAGCAGTACTTC.

The chain combines TRBV6-5 with TRBJ2-7; 9 bases line up with TRBD1. V lost 6 bases, J lost 4 bases, and 4 bases stayed unmatched. This CDR3 has 13 amino acids. CDR1 MNHEY and CDR2 SVGAGI come from the germline V gene. The CDR3 here is CASSGQGPYEQYF. CDR3 in DNA: TGTGCCAGCAGCGGACAGGGGCCTTACGAGCAGTACTTC.

The chain's CDR3 is CASRDTGEYQPQHF. In DNA form, the CDR3 reads TGTGCCAGTAGAGACACAGGGGAATATCAGCCCCAGCATTTT. V gene TRBV19 combines with J gene TRBJ1-5, with 7 bases lining up with TRBD1. Trimming removed 6 bases from V and 5 bases from J; junction bases left unmatched: 7. CDR1 and CDR2 (germline): LNHDA, SQIVND (reference sequence). CDR3 length: 14 residues.

This clone was observed a few times. V is TRBV7-9 and J is TRBJ1-3; D gene ambiguous. The CDR3 contains 15 residues. Trimming removed 2 bases from V and 0 bases from J, with 8 bases in between. The V gene's germline CDR1 is SEHNR and CDR2 FQNEAQ (reference sequence). CDR3 loop: CASSLIGSSGNTIYF. DNA of the CDR3: TGTGCCAGCAGCTTAATAGGATCCTCTGGAAACACCATATATTTT.

Only one count was recorded for this clone. The chain recombines TRBV9 with TRBJ2-3; D unclear. Germline V lookup: CDR1 SGDLS, CDR2 YYNGEE. The CDR3 totals 14 residues. Trimming took 0 bases from V and 1 from J, leaving 6 bases between them. The CDR3 protein is CASSVGFRTDTQYF. The CDR3 bases are TGTGCCAGCAGCGTAGGGTTTCGCACAGATACGCAGTATTTT.

The rearrangement links TRBV5-5 to TRBJ1-1; D unclear. This CDR3 comprises 14 residues. V shed 4 bases and J shed 1 base, with 11 bases lying between them. CDR1 is SGHKS, CDR2 YYEKEE, per germline (reference sequence). The CDR3 protein is CASSLVTANTEAFF. The CDR3 coding sequence is TGTGCCAGCAGCCTGGTAACAGCGAACACTGAAGCTTTCTTT.

The chain is built from TRBV27 and TRBJ2-6; TRBD2 is a possible D gene (5 bases). The CDR3 length is 14 residues. Per germline, CDR1 MNHEY and CDR2 SMNVEV (reference sequence). Trimming shortened V by 9 bases and J by 4 bases, and 13 bases separated the two germline ends. In DNA form, the CDR3 reads TGTGCCAGGGCGGGTTGGTGCGGGGCCAACGTCCTGACTTTC. Its translation: CARAGWCGANVLTF.

This clone was detected once. The V call is TRBV9, the J call TRBJ2-1; D unclear. Germline values: CDR1 SGDLS, CDR2 YYNGEE. The CDR3 sequence is 13 residues long. Trimming cost V 4 bases and J 0 bases, with 5 bases left between them. DNA of the CDR3: TGTGCCAGCAGCCCGAGCTCCTACAATGAGCAGTTCTTC. It encodes CASSPSSYNEQFF.

CDR3 sequence: CASSAQGSSYEQYF. Here the CDR3 DNA reads TGTGCCAGCAGCGCGCAGGGTAGCTCCTACGAGCAGTACTTC. The chain has TRBV7-9 and TRBJ2-7, with D perhaps matching TRBD1 (5 bases). The germline V gene encodes CDR1 SEHNR and CDR2 FQNEAQ (reference sequence). Trimming took off 5 bases at V and 0 bases at J, with 11 bases between the two ends. The CDR3 is made up of 14 amino acids.

This sequence joins TRBV5-1 and TRBJ2-3; TRBD2 might be the D (7 bases). The CDR3 has 17 amino acids. Germline V CDR1 and CDR2: SGHRS, YFSETQ. Trimming shortened V by 0 bases and J by 4 bases, and 18 bases separated the two germline ends. The CDR3 loop reads CASSLGSGTKAADTQYF. CDR3 nucleotide sequence: TGCGCCAGCAGCTTGGGGAGCGGGACAAAAGCTGCAGATACGCAGTATTTT. The full variable domain, rest sourced from reference TRBV5-1 and TRBJ2-3, is KAGVTQTPRYLIKTRGQQVTLSCSPISGHRSVSWYQQTPGQGLQFLFEYFSETQRNKGNFPGRFSGRQFSNSRSEMNVSTLELGDSALYLCASSLGSGTKAADTQYFGPGTRLTVL.

The rearrangement uses TRBV23-1 and TRBJ1-5; TRBD1 agrees at 7 bases. TRBV23-1 is placed among ORFs of uncertain function. The CDR3 totals 18 residues. The trim removed 3 bases at V and 2 bases at J, leaving 13 bases unmatched. CDR3 amino acids: CASSHFEGAPKGNQPQHF. The CDR3, as DNA: TGCGCCAGCAGTCACTTTGAGGGGGCCCCCAAGGGCAATCAGCCCCAGCATTTT.